The 9 T cell receptor beta chains below all came from one sample that was sequenced in a study of T-cell memory formation after mild COVID-19. TCRdb reprocessed the 5' RACE reads with MiXCR, giving one entry per CDR3 protein. Of 45,000 to 50,000 distinct CDR3 sequences in the sample, under 7.5% were seen once. Sample: PBMCs or a T cell subset sorted from them (not recorded which). These receptors were obtained from a man between 18 and 35 years old who had mild COVID-19 (a few samples of this study predate the infection). Cell type and time point are not known.

The V gene is TRBV5-4, the J gene TRBJ2-7; D possibly corresponds to TRBD1 (6 bases). CDR3 size: 14 residues. V was cut by 3 bases and J by 5 bases, with 15 bases left in between. CDR1 is SGHNT, CDR2 YYREEE, per germline (reference sequence). The CDR3 coding sequence is TGTGCCAGCAGCTCGGCCGGGACATTCAACGAGCAGTACTTC. Translating gives CASSSAGTFNEQYF.

This chain joins TRBV20-1 and TRBJ2-4; 7 nucleotides align to TRBD1. V was clipped by 5 bases and J by 5 bases; unmatched bases: 9. The CDR3 length is 14 residues. CDR1 DFQATT and CDR2 SNEGSKA come from the germline V gene (reference sequence). This CDR3 reads CSARSGTVQNIQYF. Here the CDR3 DNA reads TGCAGTGCTCGTTCCGGGACAGTACAAAACATTCAGTACTTC.

There are many counts of this clonotype. The rearrangement joins TRBV5-1 to TRBJ2-7; 7 bases agree with TRBD1. Germline V gives CDR1 SGHRS, CDR2 YFSETQ. The V and J ends lost 4 bases and 3 bases, in that order; junction bases with no gene match: 13. The CDR3 sequence is 16 residues long. The DNA for the CDR3 is TGCGCCAGCAGCGGGGTGACAGGGAAGGTAGGCTACGAGCAGTACTTC. This encodes CASSGVTGKVGYEQYF.

This clonotype was counted only a few times. The chain combines TRBV4-3 with TRBJ1-2; D possibly corresponds to TRBD1 (6 bases). The length of the CDR3 is 15 residues. Germline V CDR1 and CDR2: LGHNA, YSLEER. V was pared by 2 bases and J by 7 bases, with 17 bases between. CDR3 DNA: TGCGCCAGCAGCCAACGTACCCTTGGGGGCCCTGGCTACACCTTC. Translated: CASSQRTLGGPGYTF.

The V gene is TRBV7-3, the J gene TRBJ1-2, with 9 bases aligning to TRBD1. Per germline, CDR1 SGHTA and CDR2 FQGTGA. The trim removed 5 bases at V and 5 bases at J, leaving 3 bases unmatched. The CDR3 has 13 residues. CDR3 DNA: TGTGCCAGCAGCCTAGACAGGGGGTATGGCTACACCTTC. Translating it yields CASSLDRGYGYTF. Filled out from reference TRBV7-3 and TRBJ1-2, the complete variable domain reads GAGVSQTPSNKVTEKGKYVELRCDPISGHTALYWYRQSLGQGPEFLIYFQGTGAADDSGLPNDRFFAVRPEGSVSTLKIQRTERGDSAVYLCASSLDRGYGYTFGSGTRLTVV.

This clonotype was seen a few times. This chain links TRBV27 with TRBJ1-2; tentatively, D is TRBD1 (6 bases). Germline V gene lookup returns CDR1 MNHEY and CDR2 SMNVEV (reference sequence). There are 13 residues in the CDR3. V was clipped by 8 bases and J by 3 bases, with 13 bases between them. DNA for the CDR3: TGTGCCAGCGGTCCCACAGGGTACTATGGCTACACCTTC. Its translation: CASGPTGYYGYTF.

The rearrangement uses TRBV6-6 and TRBJ2-6; D possibly matches TRBD1 or TRBD2 (5 bases each). The CDR3 is 15 amino acids. Germline V gene sequence: CDR1 MNHNY, CDR2 SVGAGI (reference sequence). Between the trimmed V and J ends, which lost 2 bases and 3 bases, there was a span of 8 bases. DNA of the CDR3: TGTGCCAGCAGTTACGGGGGTGGTGGGGCCAACGTCCTGACTTTC. Its translation is CASSYGGGGANVLTF.

The sample holds a few counts of this clonotype. V and J are TRBV7-2 and TRBJ1-2, with a possible D match to TRBD1 (6 bases). V was cut by 4 bases and J by 6 bases, with 18 bases left in between. This CDR3 is 15 amino acids long. Germline V gene sequence: CDR1 SGHTA, CDR2 FQGNSA. The CDR3 loop reads CASSSLYGGLNGYTF. The CDR3 DNA reads TGTGCCAGCAGCTCCCTCTATGGGGGGCTGAATGGCTACACCTTC.

V and J are TRBV4-2 and TRBJ2-3, with D unresolved. V was clipped by 4 bases and J by 1 base, with 9 bases between them. Per the germline V gene, CDR1 is LGHNA and CDR2 is YNFKEQ. The CDR3 covers 14 residues. Written as DNA, the CDR3 is TGTGCCAGCAGCCGCTTCCCAGGCACAGATACGCAGTATTTT. Its translation is CASSRFPGTDTQYF.